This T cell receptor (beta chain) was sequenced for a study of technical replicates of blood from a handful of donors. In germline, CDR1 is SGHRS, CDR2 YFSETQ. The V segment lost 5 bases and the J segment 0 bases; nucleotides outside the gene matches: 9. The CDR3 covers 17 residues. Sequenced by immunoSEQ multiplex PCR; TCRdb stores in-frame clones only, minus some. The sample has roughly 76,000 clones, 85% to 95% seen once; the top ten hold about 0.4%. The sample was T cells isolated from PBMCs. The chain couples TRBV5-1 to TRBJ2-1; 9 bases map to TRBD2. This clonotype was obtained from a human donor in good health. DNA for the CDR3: TGCGCCAGCAGAGTTAGCGGGAGAGGGGGCTCCTACAATGAGCAGTTCTTC. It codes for CASRVSGRGGSYNEQFF. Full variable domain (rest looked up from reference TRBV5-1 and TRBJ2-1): KAGVTQTPRYLIKTRGQQVTLSCSPISGHRSVSWYQQTPGQGLQFLFEYFSETQRNKGNFPGRFSGRQFSNSRSEMNVSTLELGDSALYLCASRVSGRGGSYNEQFFGPGTRLTVL.